Listed here is a single T cell receptor beta chain. This sample is drawn from a study of OX40 agonist ivuxolimab in advanced cancers. The overall study: Earlier anti-PD-1, anti-PD-L1 or anti-CTLA-4 therapy was permitted; less than 50% had received some.

The table came from immunoSEQ multiplex PCR; TCRdb's copy has only in-frame clones and leaves some out. The top ten clones hold about a third of a sample with about 43,000 clones, around 88% of them seen once. Trimming cost V 1 base and J 0 bases, with 4 bases left between them. The CDR3 extends over 13 amino acids. In germline, CDR1 is SGDLS, CDR2 YYNGEE. This TCR was sampled from an adult with an advanced solid tumor such as melanoma, head and neck, liver or kidney cancer. The chain is built from TRBV9 and TRBJ1-1; the D is unclear. The sequences come from CD4+ or CD8+ T cells sorted from blood, collected in a trial of the OX40 agonist ivuxolimab. This CDR3 is CASSVRMNTEAFF. The CDR3 nucleotides are TGTGCCAGCAGCGTACGGATGAACACTGAAGCTTTCTTT.